Below are 8 T cell receptor beta chains sequenced from a single sample in a study of vaccination and CD4 T cells after COVID-19. TCRdb fed the PCR reads into MiXCR, producing one record per CDR3 protein. This repertoire shows about 24,000 distinct CDR3 sequences, around 53% found once; its top ten account for 1% to 1.2%. The specimen was CD4+ T cells from blood, collected before SARS-CoV-2 vaccination. Receptors originate from a human donor who had recovered from COVID-19.

This chain uses TRBV5-4 with TRBJ2-2; D is possibly TRBD1 (5 bases). CDR1 is SGHNT and CDR2 is YYREEE in the germline V gene (reference sequence). The CDR3 runs 15 residues. V dropped 2 bases and J dropped 0 bases, with 8 bases sitting between them. CDR3 loop: CASSFYRTNTGELFF. As DNA, the CDR3 is TGTGCCAGCAGCTTCTACAGGACGAACACCGGGGAGCTGTTTTTT.

The chain couples TRBV4-3 to TRBJ2-5, with 8 bases identical to TRBD1. The CDR3 is 14 residues long. V lost 4 bases, J lost 9 bases, and 10 bases stayed unmatched. Germline V gives CDR1 LGHNA, CDR2 YSLEER. This CDR3 is CASSPGTGRGAQYF. As DNA, the CDR3 is TGCGCCAGCAGCCCTGGGACAGGCCGCGGGGCCCAGTACTTC.

This clonotype was counted only a few times. This chain joins TRBV10-3 and TRBJ1-1; D is possibly TRBD1 (5 bases). This CDR3 is 15 amino acids long. CDR1 and CDR2 (germline): ENHRY, SYGVKD. The ends were cut back, 4 bases at V and 4 bases at J, with 16 bases in the middle. The CDR3 region has the DNA TGTGCCATCAGTGCGGGGGGGGTCCGGGGCACTGAAGCTTTCTTT. It translates to CAISAGGVRGTEAFF.

The V gene is TRBV24-1, the J gene TRBJ2-1, with 10 bases identical to TRBD2. CDR1 is KGHDR, CDR2 SFDVKD, per germline. V shed 2 bases and J 6 bases; nucleotides not matched to a gene: 3. CDR3 length: 15 amino acids. For the CDR3, the DNA is TGTGCCACCAGTGATTCTAGCGGGAGCTTCAATGAGCAGTTCTTC. Its translation: CATSDSSGSFNEQFF.

This chain links TRBV30 with TRBJ2-1, with TRBD1 matching over 11 bases. The length of the CDR3 is 14 residues. The germline V gene has CDR1 GTSNPN and CDR2 SVGIG (reference sequence). V was pared by 2 bases and J by 8 bases, with 5 bases of the junction left unmatched. CDR3 sequence reads: CAWSPGTGGHEQFF. DNA of the CDR3: TGTGCCTGGAGTCCTGGGACAGGGGGGCATGAGCAGTTCTTC.

V usage is TRBV7-2 and J usage is TRBJ2-5; the D is unclear. The CDR3 is 12 amino acids. Between the trimmed V and J ends, which lost 3 bases and 5 bases, there was a span of 7 bases. Germline loops: CDR1 SGHTA, CDR2 FQGNSA. The DNA for the CDR3 is TGTGCCAGCAGCTTTAGTCCGGAGACCCAGTACTTC. Protein: CASSFSPETQYF.

This chain uses TRBV20-1 with TRBJ2-7, with TRBD2 matching 11 bases. V gave up 3 bases and J gave up 0 bases; unmatched junction bases: 13. The V gene's germline CDR1 is DFQATT and CDR2 SNEGSKA (reference sequence). The CDR3 consists of 18 residues. CDR3 DNA sequence: TGCAGTGCTAGCACACTAGCGGGAGAATGGCATAGCTCCTACGAGCAGTACTTC. Translated, it gives CSASTLAGEWHSSYEQYF.

V is TRBV27 and J is TRBJ2-7; D is undetermined. Germline loops: CDR1 MNHEY, CDR2 SMNVEV (reference sequence). The ends were cut back, 6 bases at V and 1 base at J, with 13 bases in the middle. The CDR3 is made up of 14 amino acids. The CDR3: CASRLWVGSYEQYF. CDR3 DNA: TGTGCCAGCAGGTTGTGGGTCGGGTCCTACGAGCAGTACTTC.